The clone carrying this T cell receptor (beta chain) counts as medium-sized. Antigen specificity is unknown. The source of the sample is a study of vaccination and CD4 T cells after COVID-19. Looked up from germline, CDR1 is MNHEY and CDR2 is SMNVEV (reference sequence). The CDR3 covers 12 residues. With 10 bases removed from V and 7 bases from J, the gap between germline ends came to 13 bases. Cultured CD4+ T cells had their DNA profiled by the Oncomine TCR Beta short-read assay. TCRdb itself ran the PCR reads through MiXCR, one entry per CDR3 protein. The repertoire holds around 8,000 distinct CDR3 sequences, with around a fifth as singletons. Described treatment: 10-day PBMC culture with coronavirus spike peptide pools or control peptides (ViraFEST assay).

This chain links TRBV27 with TRBJ2-2; D is possibly TRBD2 (6 bases). The clonotype comes from a human donor who had recovered from COVID-19. Sequenced material: CD4+ T cells from blood, cultured in vitro, taken after SARS-CoV-2 vaccination. The CDR3 sequence is CATEGLDGELFF. In nucleotides, the CDR3 is TGTGCCACGGAGGGGCTGGACGGGGAGCTGTTTTTT.